A single sample is the source of the 10 T cell receptor beta chains below, sequenced in a study of vaccination effects on CD4 cells after COVID-19. TCRdb keeps only in-frame clones here, not all; method: immunoSEQ multiplex PCR. The table lists under 30,000 clones, 73% of them singletons. For these receptors, no antigen is known. Viral peptide pool expansion of antigen-specific CD4+ T cells preceded sequencing in the ViraFEST assay. CD4+ T cells were isolated after around ten days of culture. Testing of the vaccine recipients showed negative nucleocapsid antibodies and no prior SARS-CoV-2 infection. Here the sequenced sample was CD4+ T cells from PBMCs cultured with HCoV-NL63 spike peptides, taken before COVID-19 vaccination. The receptors here all came from a human donor who received a COVID-19 vaccine.

The gene calls are TRBV15 and TRBJ2-3; tentatively, D is TRBD2 (7 bases). The CDR3 totals 16 residues. CDR1 and CDR2 (germline): LNHNV, YYDKDF (reference sequence). V was trimmed by 5 bases and J by 3 bases, leaving 18 bases between them. Written as DNA, the CDR3 is TGTGCCACCAGCCCCCGGGGGGCGGAACCGACAGATACGCAGTATTTT. Protein product: CATSPRGAEPTDTQYF.

This chain links TRBV7-9 with TRBJ2-2; D remains ambiguous. CDR1 and CDR2 from the germline V gene are SEHNR and FQNEAQ (reference sequence). There are 15 residues in the CDR3. V lost 5 bases, J lost 0 bases, and 10 bases lay in between. The CDR3 reads CASSQKGANTGELFF. The CDR3 DNA sequence: TGTGCCAGCAGCCAAAAGGGTGCGAACACCGGGGAGCTGTTTTTT.

The CDR3 region has the DNA TGTGCCAGCAGCTCGAGAGCCGGGACTAGCGACAATGAGCAGTTCTTC. Its protein product is CASSSRAGTSDNEQFF. The chain has TRBV7-9 and TRBJ2-1; TRBD2 aligns across 10 bases. The V segment lost 4 bases and the J segment 5 bases; nucleotides outside the gene matches: 8. This CDR3 contains 16 residues. CDR1 and CDR2 from the germline V gene are SEHNR and FQNEAQ (reference sequence).

The chain links TRBV7-2 to TRBJ2-7; either TRBD1 or TRBD2 may supply D (6 bases each). Trimming pared 5 bases from V and 2 bases from J, leaving 16 bases between. The CDR3 covers 15 residues. Germline lookup yields CDR1 SGHTA and CDR2 FQGNSA. The CDR3 coding sequence is TGTGCCAGCAGCCCCGCGCCGGGGGCCCCCTACGAGCAGTACTTC. Protein: CASSPAPGAPYEQYF.

The CDR3 loop is CASSFQGTSNYGYTF. In DNA form, the CDR3 reads TGTGCCAGCAGCTTCCAGGGAACCTCTAACTATGGCTACACCTTC. J is TRBJ1-2 and V is TRBV7-9; TRBD1 might be the D (5 bases). CDR3 size: 15 residues. Germline CDR1 reads SEHNR; CDR2 reads FQNEAQ (reference sequence). Trimming removed 3 bases at V and 0 bases at J, with 11 bases between.

This clone was seen a few times. V and J are TRBV3-1 (or the pseudogene TRBV3-2) and TRBJ1-2; D possibly corresponds to TRBD1 (5 bases). Trimming pared 1 base from V and 0 bases from J, leaving 12 bases between. Germline loops: CDR1 LGHDT, CDR2 YNNKEL (reference sequence). This CDR3 is 16 amino acids long. Written as DNA, the CDR3 is TGTGCCAGCAGCCAAGGCCAGGGAGGCCCTAACTATGGCTACACCTTC. Its translation is CASSQGQGGPNYGYTF.

The chain recombines TRBV7-9 with TRBJ1-4; no firm D call. Looked up from germline, CDR1 is SEHNR and CDR2 is FQNEAQ (reference sequence). The V end lost 3 bases, the J end lost 2 bases, and 10 bases lay between the germline ends. The CDR3 has 15 amino acids. Written as DNA, the CDR3 is TGTGCCAGCAGCTTTCTTCTGGACACTAATGAAAAACTGTTTTTT. Its translation is CASSFLLDTNEKLFF. Full variable domain (missing parts from reference TRBV7-9 and TRBJ1-4): DTGVSQNPRHKITKRGQNVTFRCDPISEHNRLYWYRQTLGQGPEFLTYFQNEAQLEKSRLLSDRFSAERPKGSFSTLEIQRTEQGDSAMYLCASSFLLDTNEKLFFGSGTQLSVL.

V gene TRBV7-9 combines with J gene TRBJ2-1, with D possibly matching TRBD1 (7 bases). Trimming left V 5 bases short and J 2 bases short, with 16 bases between. Looked up from germline, CDR1 is SEHNR and CDR2 is FQNEAQ (reference sequence). The CDR3 is made up of 16 amino acids. The CDR3 bases are TGTGCCAGCAGCCAGGGGCAGGGGGGAACCTACAATGAGCAGTTCTTC. Translating it yields CASSQGQGGTYNEQFF. Supplemented by reference TRBV7-9 and TRBJ2-1, the full variable domain reads DTGVSQNPRHKITKRGQNVTFRCDPISEHNRLYWYRQTLGQGPEFLTYFQNEAQLEKSRLLSDRFSAERPKGSFSTLEIQRTEQGDSAMYLCASSQGQGGTYNEQFFGPGTRLTVL.

V and J are TRBV5-1 and TRBJ2-7; D not resolved. CDR1 SGHRS and CDR2 YFSETQ come from the germline V gene. The CDR3 is 14 residues long. V lost 5 bases and J 2 bases, leaving 14 bases between the germline ends. The DNA of the CDR3 is TGCGCCAGCAGACCCGTAGGACCCCCCTACGAGCAGTACTTC. This sequence encodes CASRPVGPPYEQYF.

This clone was picked up one time. The gene calls are TRBV5-1 and TRBJ1-1; TRBD1 matches at 7 bases. The CDR3 extends over 15 amino acids. Trimming removed 4 bases from V and 0 bases from J; junction bases left unmatched: 6. CDR1 SGHRS and CDR2 YFSETQ come from the germline V gene. CDR3 sequence: CASSGGQRMNTEAFF. The CDR3 bases are TGCGCCAGCAGCGGGGGACAGCGAATGAACACTGAAGCTTTCTTT.